Each of the 6 T cell receptor beta chains below was sequenced from the same sample in a study of shared clonotypes between healthy human individuals. Generated by immunoSEQ multiplex PCR, the TCRdb table keeps only in-frame clones and is missing some. The sample has around 580,000 clones, 98% seen once. CD45RO-negative cells were positively selected for CCR7, leaving out terminally differentiated effector memory CD45RA+ cells. The sequencing sample was made of naive CD8+ T cells sorted from blood. These receptors originate from a man aged 25-45 years in good health.

The genes are TRBV6-1 and TRBJ2-7; D might be TRBD1 (6 bases). This CDR3 contains 13 residues. Trimming cost V 4 bases and J 3 bases, with 10 bases left between them. Germline V gene data show CDR1 as MNHNS and CDR2 as SASEGT. The CDR3 loop is CASSGQDRYEQYF. The CDR3 DNA reads as TGTGCCAGCAGTGGACAGGACCGCTACGAGCAGTACTTC.

The chain employs TRBV28 and TRBJ1-1, with D perhaps TRBD1 (5 bases). From germline, CDR1 is MDHEN and CDR2 SYDVKM. Trimming pared 3 bases from V and 2 bases from J, leaving 7 bases between. The CDR3 consists of 13 residues. CDR3 coding DNA: TGTGCCAGCAGTTTCCAGGGAAACACTGAAGCTTTCTTT. This gives the protein CASSFQGNTEAFF.

The J gene is TRBJ2-1, the V gene TRBV27; 10 positions agree with TRBD2. The CDR3 totals 15 residues. J was trimmed by 8 bases and V by 4 bases; bases with no gene match: 8. Germline V CDR1 and CDR2: MNHEY, SMNVEV (reference sequence). In DNA form, the CDR3 reads TGTGCCAGCAGTTCCCCGTGGACTAGCGGCTATGAGCAGTTCTTC. Its protein product is CASSSPWTSGYEQFF.

The chain couples TRBV29-1 to TRBJ1-1, with a weak D call TRBD1 (5 bases). Germline-derived CDR1 and CDR2 are SQVTM and ANQGSEA. The CDR3 length is 13 residues. V lost 4 bases and J 1 base, leaving 10 bases between the germline ends. This CDR3 is CSVGQMKNTEAFF. The CDR3 coding sequence is TGCAGCGTTGGACAGATGAAGAACACTGAAGCTTTCTTT.

The gene calls are TRBV7-9 and TRBJ2-7; 8 bases fit TRBD1. The germline gives CDR1 SEHNR, CDR2 FQNEAQ (reference sequence). V was pared by 4 bases and J by 3 bases, with 8 bases of the junction left unmatched. The CDR3 extends over 15 amino acids. CDR3 loop: CASSSTADRVYEQYF. The CDR3 DNA sequence: TGTGCCAGCAGCTCGACCGCGGACAGGGTCTACGAGCAGTACTTC.

The chain joins TRBV4-1 to TRBJ2-1; TRBD2 might be the D (5 bases). This CDR3 region has 15 residues. The germline V and J ends were trimmed by 5 bases and 0 bases, with 11 bases remaining between them. Germline V CDR1 and CDR2: MGHRA, YSYEKL. The DNA of the CDR3 is TGCGCCAGCAGCTCGGAGGTGAGCTCCTACAATGAGCAGTTCTTC. This gives the protein CASSSEVSSYNEQFF.